This T cell receptor (beta chain) was identified in a study of blood T cell repertoires in COVID-19 (TCRdb year 2020). With respect to the entire study: Samples covering the acute and convalescent phases of COVID-19 were provided by collaborators in the United States, Italy and Spain. The samples were drawn from the first 160 participants of the ongoing ImmuneRACE study and from some 1,300 subjects provided by 6 global collaborators. The repertoires were released in a freely available public database intended as a resource for research on the immune response to SARS-CoV-2. Subjects who had been exposed to COVID-19, were actively infected with it, or had recovered from it provided the deeply sampled blood TCRbeta repertoires that made up the dataset. HLA class I and class II types, where available, came from metadata supplied by the sample provider rather than from assay-based typing. Nearly every sample came with metadata listing a de-identified subject ID, COVID-19 status, age in years and sex. The prospective study material was composed of cDNA or gDNA derived from T cells, B-cell-depleted T cells, or PBMCs. What the research found in general, with its limitations: Clinical and demographic metadata were provided uncurated, with the amount varying by source and participant.

TCRbeta CDR3 regions were amplified from genomic DNA by means of the immunoSEQ Assay, a bias-controlled multiplex PCR. In the original analysis: Within the assay, amplification of reference gene primers was used to estimate how many nucleated cells each sample contained. Sequence reads were collapsed and filtered to measure the absolute abundance of every unique TCRbeta CDR3 rearrangement. For each sample, productive Simpson clonality was calculated as the square root of Simpson's diversity index over productive rearrangements. TCRdb took this table from immuneACCESS and kept in-frame rearrangements with V and J called. Such tables lack part of the clones; where checked against another copy, unresolved V genes explain under half of the gap, and the rest is unexplained. The V and J calls and the clone size are those of that table, but D and trimming were determined from the DNA. The table for this sample lists about 270,000 clones; 70% to 90% of them were counted only once. 10% to 15% of the sample lies in the top ten.

A word on this clone: Its antigen is not yet known. No clone much larger than this one lies a single base away; base qualities are absent. Within the sample, other DNA sequences also encode this same CDR3.

Trimming at the junction amounts to 0 bases on V and 0 bases on J, and the germline ends lie 6 bases apart. The CDR3, from cysteine to phenylalanine, totals 14 residues. Only the CDR3 portion is preserved as DNA: 42 bases, with reading frame beginning at the first base. Via the germline V gene (reference sequence), CDR1 is SEHNR and CDR2 FQNEAQ. At one collaborating source in Seattle, patients were enrolled during active infection and were followed longitudinally through the course of disease. Collaborating institutions collected whole blood in K2EDTA tubes following their own protocols. Collaborator samples were shipped for TCRbeta analysis as frozen whole blood, isolated PBMCs, or DNA extracted from either sample type.

This TCR derives from a woman aged 25 to 45 with COVID-19, enrolled during active disease. The material sequenced was peripheral blood. The receptor chain draws on TRBV7-9 and TRBJ2-7; the D gene lacks a confident call. In nucleotides, the sequence is TGTGCCAGCAGCTTAGCGCCCAGCTCCTACGAGCAGTACTTC. This sequence encodes CASSLAPSSYEQYF.